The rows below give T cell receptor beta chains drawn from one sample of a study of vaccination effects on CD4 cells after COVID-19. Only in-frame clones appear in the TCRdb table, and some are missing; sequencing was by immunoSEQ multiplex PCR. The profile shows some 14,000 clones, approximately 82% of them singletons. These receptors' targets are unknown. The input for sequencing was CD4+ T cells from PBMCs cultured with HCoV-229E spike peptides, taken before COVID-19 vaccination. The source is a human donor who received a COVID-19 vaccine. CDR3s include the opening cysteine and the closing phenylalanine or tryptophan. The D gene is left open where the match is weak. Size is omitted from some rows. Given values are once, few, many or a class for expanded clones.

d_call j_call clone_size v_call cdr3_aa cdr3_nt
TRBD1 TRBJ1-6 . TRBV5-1 CASSPGTALNNSPLHF TGCGCCAGCAGCCCGGGGACAGCCCTTAATAATTCACCCCTCCACTTT
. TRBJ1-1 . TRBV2 CASSALDSLWNTEAFF TGTGCCAGCAGTGCCCTTGACAGTTTATGGAACACTGAAGCTTTCTTT
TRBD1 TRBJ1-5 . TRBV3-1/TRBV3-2 CASSQVFPDRRTDSNQPQHF TGTGCCAGCAGCCAAGTATTCCCGGACAGGCGTACCGATAGCAATCAGCCCCAGCATTTT
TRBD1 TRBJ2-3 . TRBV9 CASSVWGRGTDTQYF TGTGCCAGCAGCGTTTGGGGCAGGGGGACAGATACGCAGTATTTT
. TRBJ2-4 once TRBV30 CALALYTAKNIQYF TGTGCCCTTGCCCTCTATACAGCCAAAAACATTCAGTACTTC
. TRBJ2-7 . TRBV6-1 CASSELWRAVQYF TGTGCCAGCAGTGAATTGTGGCGGGCCGTGCAGTACTTC
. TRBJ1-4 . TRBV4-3 CASSQSGLSHEKLFF TGCGCCAGCAGCCAGTCCGGGCTGAGCCATGAAAAACTGTTTTTT
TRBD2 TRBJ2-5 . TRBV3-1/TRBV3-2 CASSHFAGGETQYF TGTGCCAGCAGCCACTTTGCGGGAGGAGAGACCCAGTACTTC
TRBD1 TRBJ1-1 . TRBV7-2 CASSLWRRTGAEAFF TGTGCCAGCAGCTTATGGAGGCGGACAGGGGCTGAAGCTTTCTTT
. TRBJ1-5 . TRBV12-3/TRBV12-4 CASSLAGNQPQHF TGTGCCAGCAGTTTGGCGGGGAATCAGCCCCAGCATTTT
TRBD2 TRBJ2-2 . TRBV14 CASSQALAGTGELFF TGTGCCAGCAGCCAAGCACTAGCGGGGACCGGGGAGCTGTTTTTT
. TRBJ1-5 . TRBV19 CASRPTQGYNQPQHF TGTGCCAGTAGGCCCACTCAGGGTTACAATCAGCCCCAGCATTTT
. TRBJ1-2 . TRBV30 CAWGRDNYGYTF TGTGCCTGGGGACGAGATAACTATGGCTACACCTTC
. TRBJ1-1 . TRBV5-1 CASSMDITGGGWNTEAFF TGCGCCAGCAGTATGGATATAACAGGCGGAGGGTGGAACACTGAAGCTTTCTTT
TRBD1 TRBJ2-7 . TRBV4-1 CASSQVDRDAYEQYF TGCGCCAGCAGCCAAGTCGACAGGGATGCCTACGAGCAGTACTTC
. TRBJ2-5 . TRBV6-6 CASSWGAQETQYF TGTGCCAGCAGTTGGGGGGCCCAAGAGACCCAGTACTTC
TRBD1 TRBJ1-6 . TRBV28 CASSFLTGNNSPLHF TGTGCCAGCAGCTTTCTGACAGGGAATAATTCACCCCTCCACTTT
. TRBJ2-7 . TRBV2 CASSRSYEQYF TGTGCCAGCAGTCGAAGTTACGAGCAGTACTTC
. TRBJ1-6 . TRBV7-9 CASSLGGLKNSPLHF TGTGCCAGCAGCTTGGGGGGCTTGAAGAATTCACCCCTCCACTTT
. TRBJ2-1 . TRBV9 CASSVGDYNEQFF TGTGCCAGCAGCGTAGGGGACTACAATGAGCAGTTCTTC
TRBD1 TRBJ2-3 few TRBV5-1 CASSLASQGNTQYF TGCGCCAGCAGCTTGGCCTCACAGGGGAATACGCAGTATTTT
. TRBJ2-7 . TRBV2 CASRRGSYEQYF TGTGCCAGCAGGCGGGGATCCTACGAGCAGTACTTC
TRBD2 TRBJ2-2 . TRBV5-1 CASSLAGVDTGELFF TGCGCCAGCAGCCTAGCGGGAGTCGACACCGGGGAGCTGTTTTTT
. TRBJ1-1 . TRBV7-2 CASSLFQGRTEAFF TGTGCCAGCAGCTTGTTTCAGGGGAGGACTGAAGCTTTCTTT
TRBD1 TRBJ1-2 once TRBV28 CASLPSTGAHYGYTF TGTGCCAGCTTGCCCTCGACAGGGGCCCACTATGGCTACACCTTC
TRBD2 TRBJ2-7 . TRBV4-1 CASSQGGGGEYEQYF TGCGCCAGCAGCCAAGGCGGGGGAGGAGAATACGAGCAGTACTTC
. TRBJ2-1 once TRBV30 CACLGISYNEQFF TGTGCCTGTCTGGGGATCTCCTACAATGAGCAGTTCTTC
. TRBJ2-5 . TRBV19 CASSKAQGWETQYF TGTGCCAGTAGTAAAGCCCAGGGTTGGGAGACCCAGTACTTC
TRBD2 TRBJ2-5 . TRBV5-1 CASSLAIAGGPQETQYF TGCGCCAGCAGCTTGGCCATAGCGGGGGGGCCCCAAGAGACCCAGTACTTC
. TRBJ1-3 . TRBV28 CASSFPSGNTIYF TGTGCCAGCAGTTTCCCGTCTGGAAACACCATATATTTT
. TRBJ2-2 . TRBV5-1 CASSLMGFSNTGELFF TGCGCCAGCAGCTTAATGGGGTTCTCGAACACCGGGGAGCTGTTTTTT
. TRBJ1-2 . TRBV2 CASSEPGNFGYTF TGTGCCAGCAGTGAGCCCGGGAACTTCGGCTACACCTTC
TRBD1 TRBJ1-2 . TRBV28 CAVGYRGIYGYTF TGTGCCGTGGGGTACAGGGGCATCTATGGCTACACCTTC
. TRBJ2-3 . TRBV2 CASSDNPLFPSDTQYF TGTGCCAGCAGTGATAACCCTTTATTTCCTTCGGATACGCAGTATTTT
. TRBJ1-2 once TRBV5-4 CASSPPDSYGYTF TGTGCCAGCAGCCCACCAGACAGCTATGGCTACACCTTC
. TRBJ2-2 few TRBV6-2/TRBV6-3 CASSYGRLNGELFF TGTGCCAGCAGTTACGGGCGGCTCAACGGGGAGCTGTTTTTT
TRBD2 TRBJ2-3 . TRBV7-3 CASSLRLAAGDTQYF TGTGCCAGCAGCTTACGGCTAGCGGCGGGCGATACGCAGTATTTT
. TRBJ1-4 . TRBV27 CATGHQGTNEKLFF TGTGCCACCGGACACCAGGGAACTAATGAAAAACTGTTTTTT
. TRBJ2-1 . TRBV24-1 CATSGGYNEQFF TGTGCCACCAGTGGGGGGTACAATGAGCAGTTCTTC
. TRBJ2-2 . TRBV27 CASSLYRNTGELFF TGTGCCAGCAGTTTATACAGGAACACCGGGGAGCTGTTTTTT
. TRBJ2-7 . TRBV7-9 CASSDRSYEQYF TGTGCCAGCAGCGACAGGAGCTACGAGCAGTACTTC
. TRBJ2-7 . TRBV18 CASSPQWQGGNEQYF TGTGCCAGCTCACCACAGTGGCAGGGGGGGAACGAGCAGTACTTC